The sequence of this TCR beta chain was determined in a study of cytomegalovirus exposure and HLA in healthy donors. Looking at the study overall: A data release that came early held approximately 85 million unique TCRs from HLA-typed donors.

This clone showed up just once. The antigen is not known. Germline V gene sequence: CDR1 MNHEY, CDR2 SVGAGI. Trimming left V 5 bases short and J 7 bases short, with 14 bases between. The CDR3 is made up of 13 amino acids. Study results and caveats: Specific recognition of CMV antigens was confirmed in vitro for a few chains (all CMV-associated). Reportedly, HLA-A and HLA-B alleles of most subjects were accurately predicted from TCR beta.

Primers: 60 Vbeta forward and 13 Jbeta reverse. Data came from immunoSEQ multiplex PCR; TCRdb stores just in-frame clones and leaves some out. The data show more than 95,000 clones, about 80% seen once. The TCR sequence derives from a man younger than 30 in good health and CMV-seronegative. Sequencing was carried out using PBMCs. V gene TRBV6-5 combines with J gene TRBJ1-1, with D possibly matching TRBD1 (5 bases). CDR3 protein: CASSLFDRREAFF. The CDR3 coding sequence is TGTGCCAGCAGTCTTTTCGACAGACGTGAAGCTTTCTTT.